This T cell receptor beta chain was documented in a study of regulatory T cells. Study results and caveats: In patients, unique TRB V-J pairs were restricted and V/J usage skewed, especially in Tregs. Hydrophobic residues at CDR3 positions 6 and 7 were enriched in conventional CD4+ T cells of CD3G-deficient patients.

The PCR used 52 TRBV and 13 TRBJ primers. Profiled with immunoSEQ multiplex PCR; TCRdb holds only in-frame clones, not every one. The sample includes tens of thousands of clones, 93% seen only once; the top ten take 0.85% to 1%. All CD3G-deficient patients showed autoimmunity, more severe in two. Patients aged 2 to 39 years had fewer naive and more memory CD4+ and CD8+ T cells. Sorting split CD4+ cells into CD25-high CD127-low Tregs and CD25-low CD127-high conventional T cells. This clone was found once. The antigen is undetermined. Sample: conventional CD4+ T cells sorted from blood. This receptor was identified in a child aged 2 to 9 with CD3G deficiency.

The CDR3 region is CASSKQGIRTEAFF. The CDR3 nucleotides read TGTGCCAGCAGTAAACAGGGGATAAGGACTGAAGCTTTCTTT. The V and J genes are TRBV6-1 and TRBJ1-1; 7 bases map to TRBD1. Trimming at V came to 5 bases and at J to 5 bases, leaving 8 bases not matched to a gene. The germline gives CDR1 MNHNS, CDR2 SASEGT. The CDR3 is 14 residues long.